This record looks at one TCR beta chain sequence and its context. Its antigen is as yet unknown. The sample comes from a study of cytomegalovirus exposure and HLA in healthy donors. Study-level points and caveats: Later, an analysis found that TCR clusters from the first cohort tended to co-occur in the 120 validation repertoires. Reports described diagnosis of cytomegalovirus status by the classifier as highly specific and sensitive. The investigators catalogued 180 or so TCR beta chains as cytomegalovirus-associated.

Germline CDR1 and CDR2: SGHTA and FQGNSA. CDR3 length: 15 residues. Trimming cost V 5 bases and J 5 bases; bases outside gene matches: 8. Assay used: immunoSEQ multiplex PCR; TCRdb lists only in-frame clones, some missing. This sample has roughly 150,000 clones; roughly four fifths occur once, and the top ten carry 25% to 30%. The sequenced material came from PBMCs. The clonotype comes from a man aged 25 to 45 in good health and CMV-seropositive. The V call is TRBV7-2, the J call TRBJ1-2; 10 bases are a match to TRBD1. The DNA of the CDR3 is TGTGCCAGCAGCCTGGGGACAGGGGTTCGATATGGCTACACCTTC. This codes for CASSLGTGVRYGYTF.